The sequence of this TCR beta chain was determined in a study of blood T cells in healthy people across ages. The study's findings and limits: Per million T cells, the diversity of TCR beta decreased roughly linearly as age advanced.

Germline V gene sequence: CDR1 DFQATT, CDR2 SNEGSKA (reference sequence). V was clipped by 5 bases and J by 8 bases, with 17 bases between them. CDR3 length equals 13 residues. Primers used in a second PCR of about 7 to 12 cycles were a sample-barcoded 5' primer and a J-beta primer mix. Researchers report that a template-switch adaptor with 12 random nucleotides tagged each cDNA molecule. TCRdb independently ran MiXCR on the 5' RACE reads; one entry per CDR3 protein. Among hundreds of thousands of distinct CDR3 sequences listed, about 28% were seen once. A note on this clonotype: Antigen specificity is unknown.

Sample: blood. The rearrangement uses TRBV20-1 and TRBJ2-3, with D maybe TRBD2 (6 bases). The receptor was derived from a woman over 75 in good health. Here the CDR3 DNA reads TGCAGTGCTTTGCAGGAGGCGCGGGGTACGCAGTATTTT. Translating gives CSALQEARGTQYF.